A single sample gave rise to the 17 T cell receptor beta chains below, sequenced in a study of T cells of healthy individuals. TCRdb ran MiXCR on the 5' RACE reads and lists one entry per CDR3 protein. The repertoire holds around 98,000 distinct CDR3 sequences, with 17% as singletons. Every receptor here comes from a human donor in good health.

This clonotype showed up just a few times. V usage is TRBV6-5 and J usage is TRBJ1-2, with 7 bases lining up with TRBD1. The V and J ends lost 5 bases and 3 bases, in that order; junction bases with no gene match: 6. CDR1 and CDR2 (germline): MNHEY, SVGAGI. CDR3 length: 14 amino acids. CDR3 residues: CASSRQGLDYGYTF. CDR3 in DNA: TGTGCCAGCAGTAGACAGGGCCTGGACTATGGCTACACCTTC.

V is TRBV5-5 and J is TRBJ2-1, with 12 bases aligning to TRBD2. V trimming: 4 bases; J trimming: 1 base; junction bases outside the gene matches: 3. The CDR3 covers 16 residues. The germline CDR1 and CDR2 sequences are SGHKS and YYEKEE (reference sequence). CDR3 in DNA: TGTGCCAGCAGCCCAACTAGCGGGGGGTCCTACAATGAGCAGTTCTTC. This translates into CASSPTSGGSYNEQFF.

This sequence joins TRBV7-9 and TRBJ1-1; 7 positions match TRBD1. Germline V gene sequence: CDR1 SEHNR, CDR2 FQNEAQ (reference sequence). With 7 bases clipped from V and 10 bases from J, the junction kept 12 bases outside the gene matches. This CDR3 has 13 amino acids. The CDR3 region has the DNA TGTGCCAGCATCCTCACAGGGGATGGTGTAGCTTTCTTT. It translates to CASILTGDGVAFF.

This clonotype was observed many times. The chain has TRBV4-3 and TRBJ1-5, with D unresolved. V dropped 0 bases and J dropped 0 bases, with 6 bases sitting between them. CDR3 length: 15 amino acids. Germline V gene data show CDR1 as LGHNA and CDR2 as YSLEER. The CDR3 spells CASSQEVHSNQPQHF. CDR3 bases: TGCGCCAGCAGCCAAGAGGTCCATAGCAATCAGCCCCAGCATTTT.

The genes are TRBV30 and TRBJ2-1; maybe TRBD2 (5 bases). This CDR3 spans 13 amino acids. From germline, CDR1 is GTSNPN and CDR2 SVGIG (reference sequence). The ends were cut back, 8 bases at V and 4 bases at J, with 15 bases in the middle. The CDR3 DNA reads TGTGCCCGGACGATGGGAGTTTACAATGAGCAGTTCTTC. Its protein is CARTMGVYNEQFF.

This clonotype has more than one count but fewer than ten. The V gene is TRBV20-1, the J gene TRBJ2-1; TRBD2 matches 8 bases. Germline V gene sequence: CDR1 DFQATT, CDR2 SNEGSKA (reference sequence). This CDR3 has 13 amino acids. Germline trimming cut 8 bases from V and 0 bases from J; bases unmatched to any gene: 3. The CDR3, as DNA: TGCAGTCTAGCGGGCGTCTCCTACAATGAGCAGTTCTTC. Residues: CSLAGVSYNEQFF.

The rearrangement links TRBV6-2 or TRBV6-3 to TRBJ1-1; no clear D gene. V lost 2 bases to trimming and J lost 4 bases, with 8 bases between them. The CDR3 extends over 13 amino acids. Germline loops: CDR1 MNHEY, CDR2 SVGEGT. CDR3 in DNA: TGTGCCAGCAGTTACGGAAGGTTCACTGAAGCTTTCTTT. This gives the protein CASSYGRFTEAFF.

This clonotype came up a few times. The chain joins TRBV5-1 to TRBJ1-6; D is uncertain. CDR1 is SGHRS, CDR2 YFSETQ, per germline. The length of the CDR3 is 14 residues. V lost 0 bases, J lost 15 bases, and 16 bases lay in between. This CDR3 reads CASSLDPGGQILHF. DNA of the CDR3: TGCGCCAGCAGCTTGGACCCAGGCGGCCAGATCCTCCACTTT.

The chain is built from TRBV11-1 and TRBJ1-1, with a possible D match to TRBD1 (5 bases). V lost 3 bases and J lost 7, with 12 bases in between. The germline V gene has CDR1 SGHAT and CDR2 FQDESV (reference sequence). The CDR3 extends over 13 amino acids. The CDR3 bases are TGTGCCAGCAGCTTGAGAGAACAGGTTGAAGCTTTCTTT. It translates to CASSLREQVEAFF.

In its sample, this clonotype was seen a few times. The gene calls are TRBV20-1 and TRBJ2-3; TRBD2 agrees at 9 bases. The length of the CDR3 is 14 residues. J was trimmed by 10 bases and V by 1 base; bases with no gene match: 9. CDR1 is DFQATT, CDR2 SNEGSKA, per germline (reference sequence). The CDR3 sequence is CSARGVKGLAAQYF. CDR3 coding DNA: TGCAGTGCTAGAGGGGTCAAGGGACTAGCTGCGCAGTATTTT.

V is TRBV28 and J is TRBJ1-4; D not certain. Trimming took 6 bases from V and 0 from J, leaving 11 bases between them. CDR1 is MDHEN, CDR2 SYDVKM, per germline. This CDR3 region has 15 residues. For the CDR3, the DNA is TGTGCCAGCAGACGGATGGGCGCAACTAATGAAAAACTGTTTTTT. Translated, it gives CASRRMGATNEKLFF. The full variable domain, with the rest looked up from reference TRBV28 and TRBJ1-4, is DVKVTQSSRYLVKRTGEKVFLECVQDMDHENMFWYRQDPGLGLRLIYFSYDVKMKEKGDIPEGYSVSREKKERFSLILESASTNQTSMYLCASRRMGATNEKLFFGSGTQLSVL.

This chain uses TRBV6-5 with TRBJ2-7; 9 nucleotides line up with TRBD1. This CDR3 spans 18 amino acids. Germline V CDR1 and CDR2: MNHEY, SVGAGI. The V and J ends lost 0 bases and 2 bases, in that order; junction bases with no gene match: 11. CDR3 in DNA: TGTGCCAGCAGTTACTCGAATTCCGGACAGGGGAACACCTACGAGCAGTACTTC. Encoded protein: CASSYSNSGQGNTYEQYF.

J is TRBJ2-7 and V is TRBV5-1; 7 positions agree with TRBD2. The CDR3 spans 16 residues. With 1 base clipped from V and 0 bases from J, the junction kept 7 bases outside the gene matches. Germline CDR1 and CDR2: SGHRS and YFSETQ. The CDR3 DNA is TGCGCCAGCAGCTTGAACGCGGGAGCCTACTCCTACGAGCAGTACTTC. Protein product: CASSLNAGAYSYEQYF.

Many counts were recorded for this clonotype. The chain recombines TRBV6-1 with TRBJ2-6; D is uncertain. CDR1 is MNHNS and CDR2 is SASEGT in the germline V gene. Between the trimmed V and J ends, which lost 1 base and 0 bases, there was a span of 4 bases. The CDR3 runs to 15 residues. DNA for the CDR3: TGTGCCAGCAGTGAAGGATACTCTGGGGCCAACGTCCTGACTTTC. It is translated as CASSEGYSGANVLTF.

This clonotype was found many times. The chain carries TRBV20-1 and TRBJ2-3; no firm D call. The CDR3 loop spans 15 amino acids. Germline lookup yields CDR1 DFQATT and CDR2 SNEGSKA (reference sequence). V lost 3 bases and J lost 0, with 13 bases in between. DNA of the CDR3: TGCAGTGCTAGTGAACGATTGTTCAGCACAGATACGCAGTATTTT. Translation gives CSASERLFSTDTQYF.

This clonotype was recorded at least ten times. J is TRBJ1-4 and V is TRBV11-2; the D gene is possibly TRBD1 (6 bases). Trimming removed 6 bases from V and 7 bases from J, with 15 bases in between. The CDR3 totals 14 residues. The germline V gene encodes CDR1 SGHAT and CDR2 FQNNGV. CDR3 DNA: TGTGCCAGCAGAAGGGGGGCACAGGGTGAAAAACTGTTTTTT. Encoded protein: CASRRGAQGEKLFF.

In its sample, this clonotype was seen a few times. The chain has TRBV5-1 and TRBJ2-1, with 7 nucleotides matching TRBD2. This CDR3 comprises 15 residues. The germline gives CDR1 SGHRS, CDR2 YFSETQ. V shed 1 base and J 6 bases; nucleotides not matched to a gene: 7. CDR3 nucleotides: TGCGCCAGCAGCTTGATGGGAGGGCCATCCAATGAGCAGTTCTTC. This codes for CASSLMGGPSNEQFF.